One and the same sample provided the 5 T cell receptor beta chains below, sequenced in a study of shared clonotypes between healthy human individuals. Here immunoSEQ multiplex PCR was the method, and the copy in TCRdb shows in-frame clones only, minus some. The sample consists of around 240,000 clones, 65% to 70% of them appearing once. Material for sequencing was memory CD4+ T cells sorted from blood. This sample's subset: CD45RA-negative fraction. The receptors derive from a man aged 25-45 years in good health.

This CDR3 is CASSQGPRGGSWDTQYF. DNA for the CDR3: TGTGCCAGCAGCCAAGGGCCCCGGGGGGGGAGCTGGGATACGCAGTATTTT. This chain connects TRBV4-2 to TRBJ2-3; 8 nucleotides line up with TRBD2. The CDR3 sequence is 17 residues long. Trimming cost V 1 base and J 6 bases; bases outside gene matches: 12. Per the germline V gene, CDR1 is LGHNA and CDR2 is YNFKEQ.

The rearrangement uses TRBV4-3 and TRBJ2-3, with 10 bases fitting TRBD2. The CDR3 is made up of 22 amino acids. Germline V gives CDR1 LGHNA, CDR2 YSLEER. J gave up 0 bases and V 0 bases, and 18 bases lay outside the gene matches. CDR3 region: CASSQDVPGASGRVYSTDTQYF. The CDR3 bases are TGCGCCAGCAGCCAAGACGTGCCTGGGGCTAGCGGGAGAGTATATAGCACAGATACGCAGTATTTT.

This sequence joins TRBV21-1 and TRBJ2-3; no DNA check was done on the table's D call, TRBD1. TRBV21-1 is a pseudogene segment. CDR3 length: 17 residues. In DNA form, the CDR3 reads TGTGCCAGCAGCGCCCAAGGGACAGCCGTACCCACAGATACGCAGTATTTT. Its protein is CASSAQGTAVPTDTQYF.

This clone was observed once. The rearrangement joins TRBV27 to TRBJ2-7, with 9 nucleotides matching TRBD2. CDR1 and CDR2 from the germline V gene are MNHEY and SMNVEV (reference sequence). This CDR3 comprises 17 residues. V was pared by 5 bases and J by 0 bases, with 11 bases of the junction left unmatched. In DNA, the CDR3 is TGTGCCAGCAGTGGGGCGGGAGGGAGGAAGGACTCCTACGAGCAGTACTTC. Translated, it gives CASSGAGGRKDSYEQYF.

V and J are TRBV5-4 and TRBJ1-2; 9 nucleotides agree with TRBD1. The CDR3 has 15 residues. V shed 0 bases and J 4 bases; nucleotides not matched to a gene: 4. Germline CDR1 SGHNT, CDR2 YYREEE (reference sequence). Written as DNA, the CDR3 is TGTGCCAGCAGCTTGGTGGGACAGGGTGGCTATGGCTACACCTTC. Its protein product is CASSLVGQGGYGYTF. Variable domain in full (rest from reference TRBV5-4 and TRBJ1-2): ETGVTQSPTHLIKTRGQQVTLRCSSQSGHNTVSWYQQALGQGPQFIFQYYREEENGRGNFPPRFSGLQFPNYSSELNVNALELDDSALYLCASSLVGQGGYGYTFGSGTRLTVV.